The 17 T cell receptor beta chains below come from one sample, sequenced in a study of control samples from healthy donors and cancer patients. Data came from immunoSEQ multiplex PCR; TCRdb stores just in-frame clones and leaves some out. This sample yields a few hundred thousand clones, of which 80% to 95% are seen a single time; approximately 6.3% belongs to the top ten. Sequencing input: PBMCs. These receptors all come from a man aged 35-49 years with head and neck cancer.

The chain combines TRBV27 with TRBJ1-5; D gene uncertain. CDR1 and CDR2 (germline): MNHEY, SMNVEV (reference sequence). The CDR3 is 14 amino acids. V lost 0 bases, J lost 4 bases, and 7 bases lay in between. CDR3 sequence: CASSLSGGNQPQHF. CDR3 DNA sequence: TGTGCCAGCAGTTTATCGGGTGGTAATCAGCCCCAGCATTTT.

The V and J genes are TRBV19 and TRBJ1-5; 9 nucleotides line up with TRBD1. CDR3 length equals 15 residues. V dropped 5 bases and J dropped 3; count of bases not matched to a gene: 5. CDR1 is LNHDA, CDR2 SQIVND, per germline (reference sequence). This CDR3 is CASSLPQGANQPQHF. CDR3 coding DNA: TGTGCCAGTAGTCTACCACAGGGGGCCAATCAGCCCCAGCATTTT.

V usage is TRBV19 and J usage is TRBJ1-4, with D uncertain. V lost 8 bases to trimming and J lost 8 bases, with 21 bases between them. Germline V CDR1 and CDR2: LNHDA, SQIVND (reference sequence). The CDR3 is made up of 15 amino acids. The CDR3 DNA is TGTGCCAGTTGTTTGGACGGCCTGGCGGTGGAAAAACTGTTTTTT. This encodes CASCLDGLAVEKLFF.

The CDR3 reads CASSDNPPNISGELFF. The CDR3 nucleotides are TGTGCCAGCAGTGATAACCCCCCGAATATATCGGGGGAGCTGTTTTTT. The gene calls are TRBV6-1 and TRBJ2-2; D is undetermined. Germline assignment: CDR1 MNHNS and CDR2 SASEGT. Trimming took 3 bases from V and 8 from J, leaving 19 bases between them. The CDR3 length is 16 residues.

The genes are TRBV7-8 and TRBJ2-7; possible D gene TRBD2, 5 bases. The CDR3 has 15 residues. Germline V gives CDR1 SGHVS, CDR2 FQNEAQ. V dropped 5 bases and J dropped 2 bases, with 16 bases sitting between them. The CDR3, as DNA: TGTGCCAGCAGCAGTCGGGGATGGAGCGCCTACGAGCAGTACTTC. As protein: CASSSRGWSAYEQYF.

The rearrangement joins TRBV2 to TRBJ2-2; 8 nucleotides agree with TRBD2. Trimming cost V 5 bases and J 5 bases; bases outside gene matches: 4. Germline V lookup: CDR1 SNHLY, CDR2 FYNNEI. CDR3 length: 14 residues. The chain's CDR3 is CASSWGLGTGELFF. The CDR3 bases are TGTGCCAGCAGTTGGGGACTAGGAACCGGGGAGCTGTTTTTT.

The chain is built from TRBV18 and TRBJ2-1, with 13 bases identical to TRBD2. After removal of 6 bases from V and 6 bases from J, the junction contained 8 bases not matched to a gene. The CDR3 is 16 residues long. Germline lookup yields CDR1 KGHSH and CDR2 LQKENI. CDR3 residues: CASSPTGTSGVNEQFF. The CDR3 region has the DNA TGTGCCAGCTCGCCTACCGGGACTAGCGGGGTCAATGAGCAGTTCTTC.

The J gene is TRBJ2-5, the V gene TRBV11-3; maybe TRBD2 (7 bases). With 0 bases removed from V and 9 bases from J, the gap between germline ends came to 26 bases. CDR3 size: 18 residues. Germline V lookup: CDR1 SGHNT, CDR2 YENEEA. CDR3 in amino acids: CASSLDSPRERGGMAQYF. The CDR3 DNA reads TGTGCCAGCAGCTTAGATTCCCCTCGCGAAAGGGGGGGTATGGCCCAGTACTTC.

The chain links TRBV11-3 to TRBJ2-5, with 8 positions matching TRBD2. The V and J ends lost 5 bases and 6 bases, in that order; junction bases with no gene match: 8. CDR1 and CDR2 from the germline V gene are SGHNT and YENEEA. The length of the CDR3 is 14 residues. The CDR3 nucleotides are TGTGCCAGCAGCCCCGGGGTAGCGGGACAGACCCAGTACTTC. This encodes CASSPGVAGQTQYF.

The CDR3 loop is CASSIDIWRGRRSTNEKLFF. The CDR3 nucleotides read TGTGCCAGTAGTATAGATATATGGAGAGGGCGACGGTCAACTAATGAAAAACTGTTTTTT. The J gene is TRBJ1-4, the V gene TRBV19, with D unresolved. Germline loops: CDR1 LNHDA, CDR2 SQIVND (reference sequence). V gave up 0 bases and J gave up 0 bases, with 20 bases separating them. The CDR3 is made up of 20 amino acids.

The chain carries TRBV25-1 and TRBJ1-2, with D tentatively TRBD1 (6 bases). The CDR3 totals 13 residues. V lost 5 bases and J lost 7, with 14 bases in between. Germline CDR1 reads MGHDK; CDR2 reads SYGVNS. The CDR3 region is CASSFGQRGGYTF. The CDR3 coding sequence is TGTGCCAGCAGTTTCGGACAGCGGGGTGGCTACACCTTC.

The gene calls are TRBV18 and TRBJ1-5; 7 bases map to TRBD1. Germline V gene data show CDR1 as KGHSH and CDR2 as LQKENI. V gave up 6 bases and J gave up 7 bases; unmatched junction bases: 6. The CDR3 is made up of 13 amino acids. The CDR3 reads CASSPTGSQPQHF. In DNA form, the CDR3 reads TGTGCCAGCTCCCCGACAGGGTCCCAGCCCCAGCATTTT.

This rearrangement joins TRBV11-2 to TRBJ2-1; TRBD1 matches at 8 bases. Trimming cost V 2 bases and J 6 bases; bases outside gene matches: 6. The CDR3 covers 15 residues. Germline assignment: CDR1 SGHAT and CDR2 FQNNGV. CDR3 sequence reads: CASSLIPTGGNEQFF. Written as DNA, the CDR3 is TGTGCCAGCAGCTTAATTCCTACAGGGGGCAATGAGCAGTTCTTC. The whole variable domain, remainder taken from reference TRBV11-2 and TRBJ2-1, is EAGVAQSPRYKIIEKRQSVAFWCNPISGHATLYWYQQILGQGPKLLIQFQNNGVVDDSQLPKDRFSAERLKGVDSTLKIQPAKLEDSAVYLCASSLIPTGGNEQFFGPGTRLTVL.

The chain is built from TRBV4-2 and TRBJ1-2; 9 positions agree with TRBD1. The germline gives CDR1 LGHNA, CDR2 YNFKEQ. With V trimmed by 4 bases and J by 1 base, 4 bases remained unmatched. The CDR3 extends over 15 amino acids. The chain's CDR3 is CASSPTGGINYGYTF. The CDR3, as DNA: TGTGCCAGCAGCCCGACAGGGGGTATTAACTATGGCTACACCTTC.

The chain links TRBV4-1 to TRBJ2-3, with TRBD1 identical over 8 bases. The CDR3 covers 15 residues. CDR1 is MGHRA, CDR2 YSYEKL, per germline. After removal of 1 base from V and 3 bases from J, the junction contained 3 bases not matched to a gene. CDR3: CASSQGGQGTDTQYF. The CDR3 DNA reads TGCGCCAGCAGCCAAGGTGGACAGGGAACAGATACGCAGTATTTT.

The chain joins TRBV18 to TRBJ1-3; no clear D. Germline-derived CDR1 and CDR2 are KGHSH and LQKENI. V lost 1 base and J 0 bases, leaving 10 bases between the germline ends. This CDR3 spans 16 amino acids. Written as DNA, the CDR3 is TGTGCCAGCTCACCACTCCCTGGGGACTCTGGAAACACCATATATTTT. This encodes CASSPLPGDSGNTIYF.

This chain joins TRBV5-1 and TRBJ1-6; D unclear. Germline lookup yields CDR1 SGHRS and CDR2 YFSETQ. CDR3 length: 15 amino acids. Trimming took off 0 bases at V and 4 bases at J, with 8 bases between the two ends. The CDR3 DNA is TGCGCCAGCAGCTTGGCCGTAGGATATAATTCACCCCTCCACTTT. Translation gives CASSLAVGYNSPLHF.